The source of this T cell receptor beta chain is a study of patients and donors after allogeneic stem cell transplantation. Sample share makes this clonotype medium-sized. TCRdb passed the RT-PCR reads through MiXCR, listing each CDR3 protein once. The repertoire includes around 9,900 distinct CDR3 sequences, approximately 6.3% of them detected once, and 25% to 30% sits in the top ten. Germline V gene sequence: CDR1 SGHTA, CDR2 FQGNSA. CDR3 size: 17 residues. V lost 1 base and J lost 6, with 16 bases in between. The TCR originated in a human donor who was either an allogeneic HSCT recipient or a stem cell or donor lymphocyte infusion donor (not recorded which). It is not recorded whose cells these are; they may come from a transplant donor. The gene calls are TRBV7-2 and TRBJ1-6; D is unresolved. The source material was blood, either unsorted or a sorted T cell fraction (not recorded which). The CDR3 loop is CASSLVYILTANSPLHF. The CDR3 DNA reads as TGTGCCAGCAGCTTAGTTTATATTTTGACTGCTAATTCACCCCTCCACTTT.